This entry concerns a single T cell receptor beta chain. Participant reports of clinical history set cohort assignment. The sample is drawn from a study of blood T cell repertoires in COVID-19. Study-level information: Sites across the United States, Italy and Spain contributed samples from acute and convalescent COVID-19. The analysed material was cDNA or gDNA that came from T cells, B-cell-depleted T cells, or PBMCs.

The V gene's germline CDR1 is KGHDR and CDR2 SFDVKD. The length of the CDR3 is 16 residues. Trimming stripped 1 base from V and 5 bases from J, with 16 bases between. The protocol was immunoSEQ multiplex PCR, while the TCRdb copy is restricted to in-frame clones and leaves out a portion. Here the sample spans about 330,000 clones, 87% being singletons. The sequenced material came from PBMCs or T cells enriched from blood (not recorded which). This receptor was taken from a woman in her 30s who had recovered from COVID-19. The chain links TRBV24-1 to TRBJ2-5, with D possibly TRBD2 on 7 matching bases. DNA of the CDR3: TGTGCCACCAGTGATTTCTTGGCGGGGGCTGGGGAGACCCAGTACTTC. Translation gives CATSDFLAGAGETQYF.